This entry is about one TCR beta chain. These data originate in a study of control samples from healthy donors and cancer patients. Trimming took 0 bases from V and 0 from J, leaving 15 bases between them. Germline V gene lookup returns CDR1 MNHEY and CDR2 SVGEGT. This CDR3 contains 17 residues. Assay used: immunoSEQ multiplex PCR; TCRdb lists only in-frame clones, some missing. The sample lists approximately 150,000 clones, roughly 88% seen once, with over 1.5% in the top ten. The gene calls are TRBV6-2 or TRBV6-3 and TRBJ2-7; D is unresolved. Sequenced input: blood. The sequence derives from a man between 18 and 35 years old in good health. The CDR3 here is CASSYSETRPTSYEQYF. CDR3 DNA sequence: TGTGCCAGCAGTTACTCGGAAACTCGGCCTACCTCCTACGAGCAGTACTTC.